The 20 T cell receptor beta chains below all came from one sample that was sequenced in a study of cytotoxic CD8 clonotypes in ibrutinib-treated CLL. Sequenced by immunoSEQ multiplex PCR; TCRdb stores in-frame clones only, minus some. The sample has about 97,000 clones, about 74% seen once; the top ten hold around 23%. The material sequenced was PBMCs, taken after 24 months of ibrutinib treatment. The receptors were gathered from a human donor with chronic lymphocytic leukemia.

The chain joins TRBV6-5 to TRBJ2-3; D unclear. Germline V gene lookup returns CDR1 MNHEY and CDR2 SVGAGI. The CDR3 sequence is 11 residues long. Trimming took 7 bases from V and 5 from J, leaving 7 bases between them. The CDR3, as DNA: TGTGCCAGCACTCATTTAGATACGCAGTATTTT. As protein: CASTHLDTQYF.

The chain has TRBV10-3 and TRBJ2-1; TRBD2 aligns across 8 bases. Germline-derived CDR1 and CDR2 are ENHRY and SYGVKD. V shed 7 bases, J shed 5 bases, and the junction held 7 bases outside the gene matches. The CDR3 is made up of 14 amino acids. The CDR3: CAITQRESDNEQFF. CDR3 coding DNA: TGTGCCATCACCCAGCGGGAGTCCGACAATGAGCAGTTCTTC.

CDR3 nucleotides: TGTGCCAGCAGCAAGGACAGAGCTGGAAACACCATATATTTT. It encodes CASSKDRAGNTIYF. The genes are TRBV7-2 and TRBJ1-3; TRBD1 is a possible D gene (6 bases). V lost 5 bases, J lost 2 bases, and 10 bases lay in between. The CDR3 covers 14 residues. Germline-derived CDR1 and CDR2 are SGHTA and FQGNSA.

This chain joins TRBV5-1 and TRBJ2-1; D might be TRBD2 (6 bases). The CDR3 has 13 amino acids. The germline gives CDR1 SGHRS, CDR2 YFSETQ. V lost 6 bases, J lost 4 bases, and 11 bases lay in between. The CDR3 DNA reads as TGCGCCAGCATGAAGGCGGGGTACAATGAGCAGTTCTTC. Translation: CASMKAGYNEQFF.

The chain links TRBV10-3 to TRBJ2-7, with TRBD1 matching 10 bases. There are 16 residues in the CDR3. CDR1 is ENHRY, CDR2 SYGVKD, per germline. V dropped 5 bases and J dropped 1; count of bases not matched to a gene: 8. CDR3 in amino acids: CAISPGSGQGSYEQYF. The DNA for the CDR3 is TGTGCCATCAGTCCCGGCTCGGGACAGGGGTCCTACGAGCAGTACTTC.

The CDR3 region is CASSQDRPGYTF. As DNA, the CDR3 is TGCGCCAGCAGCCAAGACAGGCCCGGCTACACCTTC. V and J are TRBV5-1 and TRBJ1-2; D is perhaps TRBD1 (6 bases). CDR1 SGHRS and CDR2 YFSETQ come from the germline V gene. The CDR3 runs to 12 residues. Trimming removed 4 bases from V and 8 bases from J, with 12 bases in between.

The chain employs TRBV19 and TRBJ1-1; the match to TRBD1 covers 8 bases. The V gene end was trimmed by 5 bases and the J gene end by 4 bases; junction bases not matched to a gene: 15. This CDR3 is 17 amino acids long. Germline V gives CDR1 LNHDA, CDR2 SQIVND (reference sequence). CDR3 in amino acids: CASSYNRGFGRGTEAFF. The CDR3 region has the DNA TGTGCCAGTAGTTATAACAGGGGGTTTGGCCGGGGCACTGAAGCTTTCTTT.

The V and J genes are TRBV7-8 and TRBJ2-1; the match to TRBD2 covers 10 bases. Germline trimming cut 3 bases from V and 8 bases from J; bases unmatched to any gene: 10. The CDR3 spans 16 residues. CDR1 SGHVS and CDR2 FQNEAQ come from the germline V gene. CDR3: CASSLRTSGAFDEQFF. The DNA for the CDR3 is TGTGCCAGCAGCTTGAGGACTAGCGGCGCCTTCGATGAGCAGTTCTTC. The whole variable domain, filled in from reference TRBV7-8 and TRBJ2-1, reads GAGVSQSPRYKVAKRGQDVALRCDPISGHVSLFWYQQALGQGPEFLTYFQNEAQLDKSGLPSDRFFAERPEGSVSTLKIQRTQQEDSAVYLCASSLRTSGAFDEQFFGPGTRLTVL.

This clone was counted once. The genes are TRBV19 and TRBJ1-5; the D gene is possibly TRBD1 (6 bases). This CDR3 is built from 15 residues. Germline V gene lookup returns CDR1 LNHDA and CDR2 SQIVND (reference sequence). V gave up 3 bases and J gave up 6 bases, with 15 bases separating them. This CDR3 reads CASSIPNRVGQPQHF. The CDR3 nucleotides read TGTGCCAGTAGTATCCCGAACAGGGTAGGTCAGCCCCAGCATTTT. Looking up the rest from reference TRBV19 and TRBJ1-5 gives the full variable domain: DGGITQSPKYLFRKEGQNVTLSCEQNLNHDAMYWYRQDPGQGLRLIYYSQIVNDFQKGDIAEGYSVSREKKESFPLTVTSAQKNPTAFYLCASSIPNRVGQPQHFGDGTRLSIL.

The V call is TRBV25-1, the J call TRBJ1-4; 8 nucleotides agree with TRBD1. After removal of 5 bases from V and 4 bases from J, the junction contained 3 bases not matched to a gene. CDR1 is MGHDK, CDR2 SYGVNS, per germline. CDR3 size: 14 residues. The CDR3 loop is CASSPDRDNEKLFF. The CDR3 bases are TGTGCCAGCAGTCCGGACAGGGATAATGAAAAACTGTTTTTT.

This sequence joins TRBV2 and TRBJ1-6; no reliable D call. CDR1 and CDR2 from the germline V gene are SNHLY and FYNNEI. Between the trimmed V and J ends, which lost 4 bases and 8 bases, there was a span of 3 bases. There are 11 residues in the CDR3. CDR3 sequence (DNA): TGTGCCAGCAGTGTGGATTCACCCCTCCACTTT. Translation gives CASSVDSPLHF.

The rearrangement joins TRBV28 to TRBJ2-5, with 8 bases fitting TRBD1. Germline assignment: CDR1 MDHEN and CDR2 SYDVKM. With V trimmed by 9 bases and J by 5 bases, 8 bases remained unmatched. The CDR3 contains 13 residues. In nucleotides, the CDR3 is TGTGCCAGTATGACAGGGGTTCGTGAGACCCAGTACTTC. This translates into CASMTGVRETQYF.

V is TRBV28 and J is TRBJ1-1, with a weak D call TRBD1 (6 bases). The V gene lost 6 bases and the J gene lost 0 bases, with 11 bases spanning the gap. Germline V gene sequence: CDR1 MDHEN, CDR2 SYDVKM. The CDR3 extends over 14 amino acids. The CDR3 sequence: CASRRTAMNTEAFF. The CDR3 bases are TGTGCCAGCAGACGGACAGCGATGAACACTGAAGCTTTCTTT. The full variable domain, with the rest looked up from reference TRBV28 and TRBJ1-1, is DVKVTQSSRYLVKRTGEKVFLECVQDMDHENMFWYRQDPGLGLRLIYFSYDVKMKEKGDIPEGYSVSREKKERFSLILESASTNQTSMYLCASRRTAMNTEAFFGQGTRLTVV.

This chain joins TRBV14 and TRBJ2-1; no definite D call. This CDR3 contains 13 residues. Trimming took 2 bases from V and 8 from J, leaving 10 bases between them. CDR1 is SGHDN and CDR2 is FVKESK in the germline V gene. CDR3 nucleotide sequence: TGTGCCAGCAGCCAACCCTGGGCTGATGAGCAGTTCTTC. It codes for CASSQPWADEQFF.

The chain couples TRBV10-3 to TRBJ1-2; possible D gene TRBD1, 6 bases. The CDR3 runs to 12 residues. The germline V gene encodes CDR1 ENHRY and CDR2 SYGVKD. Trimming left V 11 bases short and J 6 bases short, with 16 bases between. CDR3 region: CALRDIGDGYTF. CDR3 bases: TGTGCCCTCCGGGACATAGGGGATGGCTACACCTTC.

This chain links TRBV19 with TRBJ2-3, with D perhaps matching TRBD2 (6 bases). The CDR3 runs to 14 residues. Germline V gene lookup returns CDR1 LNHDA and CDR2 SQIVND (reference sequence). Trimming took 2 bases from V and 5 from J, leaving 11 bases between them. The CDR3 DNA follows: TGTGCCAGTAGTATAATTGGGGGGAGAGATACGCAGTATTTT. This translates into CASSIIGGRDTQYF.

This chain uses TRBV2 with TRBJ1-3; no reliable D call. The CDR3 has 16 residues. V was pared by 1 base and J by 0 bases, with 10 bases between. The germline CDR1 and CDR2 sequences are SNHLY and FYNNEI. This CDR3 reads CASSEEMASSGNTIYF. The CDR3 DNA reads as TGTGCCAGCAGTGAAGAGATGGCGAGCTCTGGAAACACCATATATTTT.

The CDR3 sequence is CASSPTLRSQNPNEKLFF. The CDR3 region has the DNA TGTGCCAGCAGCCCAACCCTACGATCACAGAACCCTAATGAAAAACTGTTTTTT. The chain couples TRBV11-2 to TRBJ1-4; no firm D call. There are 18 residues in the CDR3. CDR1 and CDR2 (germline): SGHAT, FQNNGV. V gave up 5 bases and J gave up 3 bases, with 22 bases separating them.

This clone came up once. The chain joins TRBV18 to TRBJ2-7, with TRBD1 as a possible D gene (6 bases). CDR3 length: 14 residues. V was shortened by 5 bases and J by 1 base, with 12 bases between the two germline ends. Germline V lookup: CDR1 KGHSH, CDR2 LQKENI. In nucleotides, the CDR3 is TGTGCCAGCTCATTTGAGGGGGAGTCCTACGAGCAGTACTTC. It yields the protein CASSFEGESYEQYF.

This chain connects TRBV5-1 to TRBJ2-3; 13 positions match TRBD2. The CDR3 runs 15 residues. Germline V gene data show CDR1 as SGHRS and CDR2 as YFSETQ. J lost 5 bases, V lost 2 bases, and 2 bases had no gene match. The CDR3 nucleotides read TGCGCCAGCAGCTTCACTAGCGGGAGGGGAGATACGCAGTATTTT. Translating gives CASSFTSGRGDTQYF.